The entry below gives a single TCR beta chain sequence along with its context. Its antigen remains unidentified. Here immunoSEQ multiplex PCR was the method, and the copy in TCRdb shows in-frame clones only, minus some. Of tens of thousands of clones listed, roughly nine tenths are singletons. The germline V and J ends were trimmed by 4 bases and 4 bases, with 11 bases remaining between them. The germline V gene encodes CDR1 SGHNT and CDR2 YYREEE (reference sequence). CDR3 length: 13 residues. The data were obtained in a study of T cell responses to AZD1222 COVID-19 vaccine. Whole-study results and caveats: Only a handful of AZD1222 recipients, several in all, had baseline seropositivity. Two doses of AZD1222 preceded a rise in Spike-specific TCR breadth and depth.

The sequences come from peripheral blood, collected on day 0 of AZD1222 vaccination. This sequence was found in an adult in good health. The V gene is TRBV5-4, the J gene TRBJ1-2, with TRBD1 as a possible D gene (6 bases). The DNA for the CDR3 is TGTGCCAGCAGCGGAAGGGGGGTCTATGGCTACACCTTC. This sequence encodes CASSGRGVYGYTF.